The following is a TCR beta chain sequence with its context. The data belong to a study of CD8 T cells in Susac syndrome. With random hexamers, roughly 0.5 to 1 ug RNA was reverse transcribed. TCRdb independently ran MiXCR on the immunoSEQ multiplex PCR reads; one entry per CDR3 protein. The table shows 150,000 to 160,000 distinct CDR3 sequences, with 85% to 95% occurring only once. This clonotype was obtained from a human donor with Susac syndrome. Sequenced: CD4+ T cells from PBMCs.

The CDR3 region has the DNA TGCAGCGTGGTACGGGGATCCTACGAGCAGTACTTC. It encodes CSVVRGSYEQYF. The genes are TRBV29-1 and TRBJ2-7; maybe TRBD2 (5 bases). Germline values: CDR1 SQVTM, CDR2 ANQGSEA. This CDR3 contains 12 residues. V gave up 6 bases and J gave up 1 base, with 10 bases separating them.